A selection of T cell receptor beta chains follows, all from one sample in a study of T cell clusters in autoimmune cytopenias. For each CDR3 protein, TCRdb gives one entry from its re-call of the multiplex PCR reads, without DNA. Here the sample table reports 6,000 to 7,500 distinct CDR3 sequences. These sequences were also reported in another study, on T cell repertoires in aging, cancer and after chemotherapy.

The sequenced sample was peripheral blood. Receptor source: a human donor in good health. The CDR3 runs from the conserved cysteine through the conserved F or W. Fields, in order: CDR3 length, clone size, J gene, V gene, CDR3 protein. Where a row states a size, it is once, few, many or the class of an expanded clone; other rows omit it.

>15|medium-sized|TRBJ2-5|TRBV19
CASSVGGSPQETQYF
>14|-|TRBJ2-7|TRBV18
CASSPRTASLEQYF
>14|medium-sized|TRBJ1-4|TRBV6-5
CATKLQGIVEKLFF
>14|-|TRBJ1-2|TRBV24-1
CATSDTGQDYGYTF
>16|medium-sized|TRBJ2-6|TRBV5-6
CASSLISGVGANVLTF
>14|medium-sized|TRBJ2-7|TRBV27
CASSPRRISYEQYF
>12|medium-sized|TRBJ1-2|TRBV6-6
CASSSGDYGYTF
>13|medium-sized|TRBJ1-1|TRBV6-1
CASSGSQNTEAFF
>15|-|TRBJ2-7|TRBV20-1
CSARDGGQGYDEQYF
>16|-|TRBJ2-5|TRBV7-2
CASSPRLAGGRETQYF
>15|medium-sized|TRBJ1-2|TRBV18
CASSPPTAGYYGYTF
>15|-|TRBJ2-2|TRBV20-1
CSAQQGQWNTGELFF
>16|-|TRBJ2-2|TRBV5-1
CASSLDGRGLGGELFF
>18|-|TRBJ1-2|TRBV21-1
CASIQWALAGQKFYGYTF
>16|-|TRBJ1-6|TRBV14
CASSQRGVAYNSPLHF
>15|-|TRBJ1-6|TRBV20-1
CSARALTGNNSPLHF
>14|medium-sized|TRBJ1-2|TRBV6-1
CASSESGSNYGYTF
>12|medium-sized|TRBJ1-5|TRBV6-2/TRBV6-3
CATRTEDQPQHF
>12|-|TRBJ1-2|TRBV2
CASSVNNYGYTF
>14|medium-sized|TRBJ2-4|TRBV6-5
CASSRDLAKNIQYF
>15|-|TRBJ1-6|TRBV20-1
CSARDQKQVNSPLHF
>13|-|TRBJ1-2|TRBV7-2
CASSSLQGGGYTF